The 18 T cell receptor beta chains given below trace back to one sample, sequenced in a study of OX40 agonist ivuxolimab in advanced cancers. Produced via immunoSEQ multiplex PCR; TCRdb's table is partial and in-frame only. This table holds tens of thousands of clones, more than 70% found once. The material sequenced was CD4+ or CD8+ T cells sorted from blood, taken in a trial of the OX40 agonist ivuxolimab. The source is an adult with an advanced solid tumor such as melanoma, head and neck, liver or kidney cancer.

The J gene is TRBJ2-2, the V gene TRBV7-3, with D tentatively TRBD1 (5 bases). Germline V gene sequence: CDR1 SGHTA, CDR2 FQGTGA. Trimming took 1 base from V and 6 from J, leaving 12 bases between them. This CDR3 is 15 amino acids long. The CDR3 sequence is CASSLSRDSPGELFF. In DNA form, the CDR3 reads TGTGCCAGCAGCTTAAGCAGGGATAGTCCCGGGGAGCTGTTTTTT.

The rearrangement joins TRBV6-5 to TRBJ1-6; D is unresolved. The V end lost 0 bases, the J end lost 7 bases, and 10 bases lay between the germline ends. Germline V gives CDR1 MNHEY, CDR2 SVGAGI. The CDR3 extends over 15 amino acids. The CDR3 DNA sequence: TGTGCCAGCAGTTACTCGGGTCGGGCAAATTCACCCCTCCACTTT. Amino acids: CASSYSGRANSPLHF.

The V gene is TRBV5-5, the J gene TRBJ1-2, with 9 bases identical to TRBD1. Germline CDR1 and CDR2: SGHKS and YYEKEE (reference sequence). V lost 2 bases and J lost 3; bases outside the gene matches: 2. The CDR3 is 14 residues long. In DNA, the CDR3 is TGTGCCAGCAGCTTTAGACAGGGGGACTATGGCTACACCTTC. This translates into CASSFRQGDYGYTF.

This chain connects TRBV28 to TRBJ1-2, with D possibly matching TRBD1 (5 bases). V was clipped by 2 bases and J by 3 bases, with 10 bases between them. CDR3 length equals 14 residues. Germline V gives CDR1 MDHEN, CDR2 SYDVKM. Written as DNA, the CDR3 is TGTGCCAGCAGTTTACCGGGGGACTACTATGGCTACACCTTC. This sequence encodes CASSLPGDYYGYTF.

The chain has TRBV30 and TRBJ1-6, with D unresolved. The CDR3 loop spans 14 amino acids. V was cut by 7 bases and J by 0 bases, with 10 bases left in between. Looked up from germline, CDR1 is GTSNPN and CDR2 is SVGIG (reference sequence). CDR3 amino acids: CAFGRSSYNSPLHF. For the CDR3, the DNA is TGTGCCTTCGGAAGGAGCTCCTATAATTCACCCCTCCACTTT.

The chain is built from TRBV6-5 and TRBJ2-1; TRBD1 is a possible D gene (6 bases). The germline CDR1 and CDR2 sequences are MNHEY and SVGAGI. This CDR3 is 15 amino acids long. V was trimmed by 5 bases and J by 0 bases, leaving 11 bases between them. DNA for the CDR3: TGTGCCAGCAGTCTGGGCAGGGGCTCCTACAATGAGCAGTTCTTC. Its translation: CASSLGRGSYNEQFF.

The CDR3 nucleotides read TGTGCCAGCAGCCCGAGCCCGGGACAGGGTAACACTGAAGCTTTCTTT. This sequence encodes CASSPSPGQGNTEAFF. The genes are TRBV7-3 and TRBJ1-1, with 9 positions matching TRBD1. J gave up 2 bases and V 5 bases, and 9 bases lay outside the gene matches. Germline lookup yields CDR1 SGHTA and CDR2 FQGTGA. The CDR3 consists of 16 residues.

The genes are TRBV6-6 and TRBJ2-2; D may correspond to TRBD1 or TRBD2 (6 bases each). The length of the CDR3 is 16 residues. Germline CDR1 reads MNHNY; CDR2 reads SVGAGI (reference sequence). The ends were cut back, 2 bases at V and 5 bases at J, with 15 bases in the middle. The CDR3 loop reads CASSYAWGAETGELFF. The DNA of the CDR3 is TGTGCCAGCAGTTACGCTTGGGGGGCGGAAACCGGGGAGCTGTTTTTT.

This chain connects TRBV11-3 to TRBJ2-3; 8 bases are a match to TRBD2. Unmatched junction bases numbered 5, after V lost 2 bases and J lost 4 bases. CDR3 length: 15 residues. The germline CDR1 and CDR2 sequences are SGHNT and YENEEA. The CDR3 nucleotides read TGTGCCAGCAGCTTACGGAGCGGGGGCGCAGATACGCAGTATTTT. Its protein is CASSLRSGGADTQYF.

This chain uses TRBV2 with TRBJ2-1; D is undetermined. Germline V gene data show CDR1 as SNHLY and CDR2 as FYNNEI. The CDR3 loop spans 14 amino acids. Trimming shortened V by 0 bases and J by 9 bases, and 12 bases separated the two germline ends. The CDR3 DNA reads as TGTGCCAGCAGTGAAGCGGGAAGATCCATTGAGCAGTTCTTC. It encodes CASSEAGRSIEQFF.

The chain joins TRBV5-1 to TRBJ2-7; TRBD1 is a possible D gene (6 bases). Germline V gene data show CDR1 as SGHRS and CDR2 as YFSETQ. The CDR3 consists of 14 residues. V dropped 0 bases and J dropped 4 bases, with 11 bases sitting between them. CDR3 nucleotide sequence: TGCGCCAGCAGCTTGGCCGGGCAGGGGTACGAGCAGTACTTC. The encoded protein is CASSLAGQGYEQYF. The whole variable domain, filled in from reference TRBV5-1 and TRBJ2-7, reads KAGVTQTPRYLIKTRGQQVTLSCSPISGHRSVSWYQQTPGQGLQFLFEYFSETQRNKGNFPGRFSGRQFSNSRSEMNVSTLELGDSALYLCASSLAGQGYEQYFGPGTRLTVT.

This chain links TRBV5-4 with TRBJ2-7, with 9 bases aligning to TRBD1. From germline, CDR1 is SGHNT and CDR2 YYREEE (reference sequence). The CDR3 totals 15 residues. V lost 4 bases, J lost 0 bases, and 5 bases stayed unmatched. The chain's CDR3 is CASSPGGQGSYEQYF. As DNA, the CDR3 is TGTGCCAGCAGCCCCGGGGGACAGGGCTCCTACGAGCAGTACTTC.

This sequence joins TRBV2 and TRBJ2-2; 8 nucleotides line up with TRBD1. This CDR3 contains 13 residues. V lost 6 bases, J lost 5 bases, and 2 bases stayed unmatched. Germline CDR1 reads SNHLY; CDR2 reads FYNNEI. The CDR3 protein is CASRRQGTGELFF. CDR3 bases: TGTGCCAGCAGAAGACAGGGGACCGGGGAGCTGTTTTTT. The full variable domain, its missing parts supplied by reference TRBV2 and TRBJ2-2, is EPEVTQTPSHQVTQMGQEVILRCVPISNHLYFYWYRQILGQKVEFLVSFYNNEISEKSEIFDDQFSVERPDGSNFTLKIRSTKLEDSAMYFCASRRQGTGELFFGEGSRLTVL.

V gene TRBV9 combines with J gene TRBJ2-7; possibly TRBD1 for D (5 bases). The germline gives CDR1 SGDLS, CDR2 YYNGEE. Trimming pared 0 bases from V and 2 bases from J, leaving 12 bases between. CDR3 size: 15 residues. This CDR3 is CASSVENRPTYEQYF. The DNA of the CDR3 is TGTGCCAGCAGCGTAGAGAACAGGCCCACCTACGAGCAGTACTTC. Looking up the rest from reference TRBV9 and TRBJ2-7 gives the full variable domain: DSGVTQTPKHLITATGQRVTLRCSPRSGDLSVYWYQQSLDQGLQFLIQYYNGEERAKGNILERFSAQQFPDLHSELNLSSLELGDSALYFCASSVENRPTYEQYFGPGTRLTVT.

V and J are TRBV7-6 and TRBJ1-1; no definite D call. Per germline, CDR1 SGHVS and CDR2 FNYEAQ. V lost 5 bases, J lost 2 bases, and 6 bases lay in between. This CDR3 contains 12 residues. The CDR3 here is CASSAVNTEAFF. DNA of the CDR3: TGTGCCAGCAGCGCAGTCAACACTGAAGCTTTCTTT. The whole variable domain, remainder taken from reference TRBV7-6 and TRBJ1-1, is GAGVSQSPRYKVTKRGQDVALRCDPISGHVSLYWYRQALGQGPEFLTYFNYEAQQDKSGLPNDRFSAERPEGSISTLTIQRTEQRDSAMYRCASSAVNTEAFFGQGTRLTVV.

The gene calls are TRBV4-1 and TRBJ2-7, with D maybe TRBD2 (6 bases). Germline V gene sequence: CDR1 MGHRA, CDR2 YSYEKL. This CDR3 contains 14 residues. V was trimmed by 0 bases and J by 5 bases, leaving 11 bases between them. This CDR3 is CASSQDPGVHEQYF. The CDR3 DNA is TGCGCCAGCAGCCAAGATCCGGGGGTCCACGAGCAGTACTTC.

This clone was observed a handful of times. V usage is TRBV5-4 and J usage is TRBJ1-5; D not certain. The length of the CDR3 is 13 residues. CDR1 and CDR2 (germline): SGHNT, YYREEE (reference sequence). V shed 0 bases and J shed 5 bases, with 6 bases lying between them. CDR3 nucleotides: TGTGCCAGCAGCTTGGAGCCCGATCAGCCCCAGCATTTT. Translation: CASSLEPDQPQHF.

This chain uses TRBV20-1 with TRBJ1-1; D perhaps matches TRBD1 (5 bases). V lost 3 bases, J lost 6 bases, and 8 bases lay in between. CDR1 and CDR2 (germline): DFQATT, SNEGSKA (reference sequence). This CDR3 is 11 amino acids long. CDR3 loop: CSASRGAEAFF. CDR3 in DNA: TGCAGTGCTAGCCGGGGGGCTGAAGCTTTCTTT.